This paragraph reports one TCR beta chain. Its antigen is unidentified. These data are taken from a study of T cell repertoires in cytomegalovirus infection. General study results and limits: The study identified carriers of CMV plus the relevant HLA from cumulative public TCR beta family frequency. HLA-C-restricted TCR beta clonotypes specific for CMV led the ex vivo response.

Each CDR3 protein gets one entry after TCRdb re-called the reads with MiXCR. The sample has around 450,000 distinct CDR3 sequences; approximately 31% are singletons. Trimming took 4 bases from V and 0 from J, leaving 15 bases between them. The CDR3 extends over 16 amino acids. Per germline, CDR1 SGHTA and CDR2 FQGNSA. The origin of this receptor is a human donor in good health (CMV status not recorded). Some clones in this sample may be carry-over from other donors' samples. The V gene is TRBV7-2, the J gene TRBJ2-5; perhaps TRBD2 as D (7 bases). The sequencing sample was made of PBMCs. The CDR3 loop is CASSSRGLSYQETQYF. CDR3 nucleotide sequence: TGTGCCAGCAGCTCGCGGGGGCTTTCGTACCAAGAGACCCAGTACTTC.